These T cell receptor beta chains were read from a single sample in a study of blood T cell repertoires in COVID-19. Assay used: immunoSEQ multiplex PCR; TCRdb lists only in-frame clones, some missing. This table has more than 60,000 clones, around 80% appearing once. The specimen sequenced was peripheral blood. These receptor sequences come from a man aged 55-75 years with acute or convalescent COVID-19. Each CDR3 is given with its conserved first and last residue. Each record gives: D gene, clone size, J gene, V gene, CDR3 protein, CDR3 DNA. D genes are given only for firm matches. Only part of the rows carry a size: once, few, many, or a class if the clone is expanded.

>TRBD1|-|TRBJ1-3|TRBV19
CATNPGQVDTIYF
TGTGCCACTAATCCGGGACAGGTTGACACCATATATTTT
>-|-|TRBJ1-1|TRBV12-3/TRBV12-4
CAISWATEAFF
TGTGCCATTTCGTGGGCGACTGAAGCTTTCTTT
>-|-|TRBJ1-5|TRBV28
CASSRESAQHF
TGTGCCAGCAGTCGTGAATCGGCCCAGCATTTT
>-|-|TRBJ2-7|TRBV19
CASSEGLSYEQYF
TGTGCCAGTAGTGAGGGTCTCTCCTACGAGCAGTACTTC
>TRBD2|-|TRBJ2-3|TRBV7-7
CASSVGEGQDTQYF
TGTGCTAGTTCTGTAGGGGAGGGCCAAGATACGCAGTATTTT
>-|-|TRBJ1-1|TRBV6-5
CASSQGNTEAFF
TGTGCCAGCAGTCAGGGGAACACTGAAGCTTTCTTT
>-|-|TRBJ2-7|TRBV5-1
CASSLGQGGWDYEQYF
TGCGCCAGCAGCTTGGGTCAAGGAGGGTGGGACTACGAGCAGTACTTC
>TRBD2|-|TRBJ2-7|TRBV4-1
CASSQEGTGGVQYF
TGCGCCAGCAGCCAAGAAGGGACCGGGGGGGTGCAGTACTTC
>-|-|TRBJ2-2|TRBV11-3
CASSLEQGGSGSSGELFF
TGTGCCAGCAGCTTAGAACAGGGCGGGAGCGGGTCTTCCGGGGAGCTGTTTTTT
>-|-|TRBJ2-3|TRBV7-2
CASSWGGNQYPQYF
TGTGCCAGCAGCTGGGGCGGAAACCAGTATCCCCAGTATTTT
>TRBD2|-|TRBJ2-4|TRBV5-6
CASTHPGEGNIQYF
TGTGCCAGCACCCACCCCGGGGAGGGGAACATTCAGTACTTC
>TRBD1|-|TRBJ2-7|TRBV14
CASSQLPTGVYEQYF
TGTGCCAGCAGCCAACTTCCGACAGGGGTCTACGAGCAGTACTTC
>TRBD2|-|TRBJ2-3|TRBV7-9
CASSPNSGGLTDTQYF
TGTGCCAGCAGCCCTAATAGCGGGGGGCTCACAGATACGCAGTATTTT
>TRBD1|-|TRBJ1-4|TRBV9
CASSAGQGALSEKLFF
TGTGCCAGCAGCGCCGGACAGGGGGCATTGAGTGAAAAACTGTTTTTT
>-|-|TRBJ1-5|TRBV7-2
CASSSLLRRGNQPQHF
TGTGCCAGCAGCTCCCTTCTAAGGAGGGGCAATCAGCCCCAGCATTTT
>TRBD1|-|TRBJ1-4|TRBV5-1
CASSLGGTATNEKLFF
TGCGCCAGCAGCTTGGGCGGGACAGCAACTAATGAAAAACTGTTTTTT
>TRBD1|-|TRBJ2-2|TRBV7-2
CASSPWTGGNTGELFF
TGTGCCAGCAGCCCCTGGACAGGGGGGAACACCGGGGAGCTGTTTTTT
>TRBD1|-|TRBJ1-3|TRBV6-5
CASSSRDSRNTIYF
TGTGCCAGCAGTTCCCGGGACAGCCGAAACACCATATATTTT
>TRBD1|-|TRBJ1-1|TRBV3-1/TRBV3-2
CASSQAGQMNTEAFF
TGTGCCAGCAGCCAAGCGGGACAGATGAACACTGAAGCTTTCTTT
>TRBD2|-|TRBJ2-5|TRBV3-1/TRBV3-2
CASSQNPGLARETQYF
TGTGCCAGCAGCCAAAACCCGGGACTAGCTCGAGAGACCCAGTACTTC
>TRBD2|once|TRBJ2-7|TRBV28
CASSLTSGSHEQYF
TGTGCCAGCAGTTTAACTAGCGGGAGCCACGAGCAGTACTTC
>-|-|TRBJ2-5|TRBV4-3
CASSQAVYQETQYF
TGCGCCAGCAGCCAAGCAGTGTACCAAGAGACCCAGTACTTC
>TRBD1|-|TRBJ1-6|TRBV11-2
CASSLGQGTNSPLHF
TGTGCCAGCAGCCTTGGACAGGGAACCAATTCACCCCTCCACTTT
>TRBD1|-|TRBJ2-3|TRBV6-6
CASIVGQASTDTQYF
TGTGCCAGCATAGTTGGACAGGCTAGCACAGATACGCAGTATTTT
>TRBD1|-|TRBJ2-2|TRBV24-1
CATSEPRDSSVELFF
TGTGCCACCAGTGAGCCCCGGGACAGTAGTGTGGAGCTGTTTTTT
>-|few|TRBJ2-2|TRBV7-9
CASSPLRGPTGELFF
TGTGCCAGCAGCCCCCTCAGGGGCCCCACCGGGGAGCTGTTTTTT